The rows below give T cell receptor beta chains drawn from one sample of a study of T-cell reconstitution after alpha-beta-depleted transplantation in children. TCRdb re-called the PCR reads through MiXCR, storing one row per CDR3 protein. This repertoire shows 500,000 to 650,000 distinct CDR3 sequences, approximately 13% found once; its top ten account for around 2%. The material sequenced was PBMCs, mostly from graft donor cells, taken 360 days after TCRalphabeta/CD19-depleted stem cell transplant. The receptors shown here come from a male patient younger than 18 who had a stem cell transplant for acute myeloid leukemia, so the T cells may come from the graft donor. Each CDR3 is given with its conserved first and last residue. Fields, in order: D gene, J gene, V gene, clone size, CDR3 protein, CDR3 DNA. A D gene is named only where the DNA matches it firmly. For some rows the clone size is stated as once, few or many, or as a class when expanded; others skip it.

d_call: TRBD1; j_call: TRBJ1-1; v_call: TRBV28; clone_size: few; cdr3_aa: CASSLGPGGGNTEAFF; cdr3_nt: TGTGCCAGCAGTTTAGGTCCAGGGGGGGGGAACACTGAAGCTTTCTTT
d_call: NA; j_call: TRBJ2-3; v_call: TRBV12-3/TRBV12-4; clone_size: many; cdr3_aa: CASSLKLAGADTQYF; cdr3_nt: TGTGCCAGCAGTTTGAAGTTAGCCGGCGCAGATACGCAGTATTTT
d_call: NA; j_call: TRBJ2-7; v_call: TRBV7-2; clone_size: few; cdr3_aa: CASSPLESLSYEQYF; cdr3_nt: TGTGCCAGCAGCCCCCTTGAGAGCCTCTCCTACGAGCAGTACTTC
d_call: TRBD2; j_call: TRBJ2-4; v_call: TRBV12-3/TRBV12-4; clone_size: NA; cdr3_aa: CASSLYDGRGRNIQYF; cdr3_nt: TGTGCCAGCAGTTTGTATGACGGGCGGGGGAGGAACATTCAGTACTTC
d_call: NA; j_call: TRBJ2-3; v_call: TRBV5-6; clone_size: NA; cdr3_aa: CASSSWGDFGTDTQYF; cdr3_nt: TGTGCCAGCAGCTCCTGGGGGGATTTCGGCACAGATACGCAGTATTTT
d_call: NA; j_call: TRBJ1-4; v_call: TRBV12-3/TRBV12-4; clone_size: NA; cdr3_aa: CASSLVFSRQPEKLFF; cdr3_nt: TGTGCCAGCAGTTTAGTATTCTCCAGACAGCCAGAAAAACTGTTTTTT
d_call: TRBD2; j_call: TRBJ2-7; v_call: TRBV27; clone_size: few; cdr3_aa: CASSLSYRLTSGRGAYEQYF; cdr3_nt: TGTGCCAGCAGTTTATCATATCGCCTCACTAGCGGGAGGGGCGCCTACGAGCAGTACTTC
d_call: NA; j_call: TRBJ2-1; v_call: TRBV9; clone_size: NA; cdr3_aa: CASSGGDYNEQFF; cdr3_nt: TGTGCCAGCAGCGGCGGCGATTACAATGAGCAGTTCTTC
d_call: TRBD2; j_call: TRBJ2-1; v_call: TRBV5-1; clone_size: few; cdr3_aa: CASSPGLAGAQFF; cdr3_nt: TGCGCCAGCAGTCCGGGACTAGCGGGAGCGCAGTTCTTC
d_call: TRBD2; j_call: TRBJ2-1; v_call: TRBV7-2; clone_size: few; cdr3_aa: CASSFRLAGGLYNEQFF; cdr3_nt: TGTGCCAGCAGCTTCCGACTAGCGGGAGGCCTATACAATGAGCAGTTCTTC
d_call: NA; j_call: TRBJ1-3; v_call: TRBV11-2; clone_size: few; cdr3_aa: CASSLYRPLGDTIYF; cdr3_nt: TGTGCCAGCAGCTTATACAGGCCACTTGGGGACACCATATATTTT
d_call: TRBD2; j_call: TRBJ2-1; v_call: TRBV4-3; clone_size: NA; cdr3_aa: CASSHGLAGSPGNNEQFF; cdr3_nt: TGCGCCAGCAGCCATGGACTAGCGGGTTCCCCCGGGAACAATGAGCAGTTCTTC
d_call: NA; j_call: TRBJ1-2; v_call: TRBV29-1; clone_size: few; cdr3_aa: CSVVPAANYGYTF; cdr3_nt: TGCAGCGTTGTGCCGGCTGCAAACTATGGCTACACCTTC
d_call: TRBD2; j_call: TRBJ2-5; v_call: TRBV29-1; clone_size: NA; cdr3_aa: CSVEVLAGVQTQYF; cdr3_nt: TGCAGCGTTGAAGTTCTGGCGGGAGTCCAGACCCAGTACTTC
d_call: TRBD2; j_call: TRBJ2-1; v_call: TRBV12-3/TRBV12-4; clone_size: few; cdr3_aa: CASAQKGSGRYGNNEQFF; cdr3_nt: TGTGCCAGCGCCCAAAAGGGTAGCGGGAGATACGGGAACAATGAGCAGTTCTTC
d_call: NA; j_call: TRBJ1-4; v_call: TRBV6-5; clone_size: few; cdr3_aa: CASRPWGARTNEKLFF; cdr3_nt: TGTGCCAGCAGGCCTTGGGGGGCGAGAACTAATGAAAAACTGTTTTTT
d_call: NA; j_call: TRBJ2-5; v_call: TRBV28; clone_size: NA; cdr3_aa: CASSVGGGGSGYRTQYF; cdr3_nt: TGTGCCAGCAGTGTGGGGGGAGGGGGTAGCGGATATCGGACCCAGTACTTC
d_call: NA; j_call: TRBJ2-2; v_call: TRBV29-1; clone_size: many; cdr3_aa: CSVEVRRFTGELFF; cdr3_nt: TGCAGCGTTGAAGTGCGACGGTTCACCGGGGAGCTGTTTTTT
d_call: TRBD2; j_call: TRBJ2-1; v_call: TRBV14; clone_size: few; cdr3_aa: CASSQLGGGRSYNEQFF; cdr3_nt: TGTGCCAGCAGCCAGCTAGGAGGCGGGAGGTCCTACAATGAGCAGTTCTTC
d_call: TRBD2; j_call: TRBJ2-5; v_call: TRBV7-2; clone_size: NA; cdr3_aa: CASSFPTAGVSQETQYF; cdr3_nt: TGTGCCAGCAGCTTCCCAACAGCGGGAGTATCGCAAGAGACCCAGTACTTC
d_call: TRBD2; j_call: TRBJ2-5; v_call: TRBV3-1; clone_size: NA; cdr3_aa: CASSQEPAGARETQYF; cdr3_nt: TGTGCCAGCAGCCAAGAGCCAGCGGGAGCTCGGGAGACCCAGTACTTC
d_call: NA; j_call: TRBJ2-1; v_call: TRBV20-1; clone_size: few; cdr3_aa: CSALTASSYNEQFF; cdr3_nt: TGCAGTGCACTGACAGCGAGCTCCTACAATGAGCAGTTCTTC
d_call: NA; j_call: TRBJ2-5; v_call: TRBV29-1; clone_size: NA; cdr3_aa: CSVVQIGPETQYF; cdr3_nt: TGCAGCGTTGTTCAGATAGGGCCTGAGACCCAGTACTTC
d_call: TRBD2; j_call: TRBJ2-3; v_call: TRBV12-3/TRBV12-4; clone_size: many; cdr3_aa: CANAIAGGPADTQYF; cdr3_nt: TGTGCCAACGCCATAGCGGGAGGGCCTGCGGATACGCAGTATTTT
d_call: TRBD2; j_call: TRBJ2-1; v_call: TRBV10-3; clone_size: few; cdr3_aa: CAISHGTSGRGNSAYNEQFF; cdr3_nt: TGTGCCATCAGCCACGGGACTAGCGGGAGGGGCAACTCGGCCTACAATGAGCAGTTCTTC
d_call: TRBD1; j_call: TRBJ1-3; v_call: TRBV7-2; clone_size: NA; cdr3_aa: CASSRGQGSSGNTIYF; cdr3_nt: TGTGCCAGCAGCAGAGGACAGGGTAGCTCTGGAAACACCATATATTTT
d_call: TRBD1; j_call: TRBJ1-3; v_call: TRBV29-1; clone_size: few; cdr3_aa: CSVVGDRGGNTIYF; cdr3_nt: TGCAGCGTCGTAGGGGACAGGGGAGGAAACACCATATATTTT
d_call: NA; j_call: TRBJ2-2; v_call: TRBV18; clone_size: few; cdr3_aa: CASSPLLENTGELFF; cdr3_nt: TGTGCCAGCTCACCATTACTAGAAAACACCGGGGAGCTGTTTTTT
d_call: NA; j_call: TRBJ2-7; v_call: TRBV7-2; clone_size: few; cdr3_aa: CASSLGSFSYEQYF; cdr3_nt: TGTGCCAGCAGCTTAGGGAGTTTCTCCTACGAGCAGTACTTC
d_call: NA; j_call: TRBJ2-2; v_call: TRBV13; clone_size: NA; cdr3_aa: CASSPPSTGELFF; cdr3_nt: TGTGCCAGCAGCCCCCCTAGCACCGGGGAGCTGTTTTTT
d_call: TRBD1; j_call: TRBJ2-5; v_call: TRBV6-5; clone_size: few; cdr3_aa: CASSSLDRGVQYF; cdr3_nt: TGTGCCAGCAGTTCCCTGGACAGGGGGGTCCAGTACTTC
d_call: NA; j_call: TRBJ2-5; v_call: TRBV11-3; clone_size: once; cdr3_aa: CASSFRGAQETQYF; cdr3_nt: TGTGCCAGCAGCTTCCGAGGGGCTCAAGAGACCCAGTACTTC
d_call: TRBD1; j_call: TRBJ2-1; v_call: TRBV27; clone_size: many; cdr3_aa: CASSFRPRDRGLNEQFF; cdr3_nt: TGTGCCAGCAGTTTCCGCCCACGGGACAGGGGCTTGAATGAGCAGTTCTTC
d_call: NA; j_call: TRBJ2-7; v_call: TRBV20-1; clone_size: NA; cdr3_aa: CSARGPRNEQYF; cdr3_nt: TGCAGTGCTAGGGGACCGAGAAACGAGCAGTACTTC
d_call: TRBD2; j_call: TRBJ2-1; v_call: TRBV20-1; clone_size: NA; cdr3_aa: CSARRLAEPYNEQFF; cdr3_nt: TGCAGTGCTAGACGACTAGCGGAGCCTTACAATGAGCAGTTCTTC
d_call: NA; j_call: TRBJ1-5; v_call: TRBV20-1; clone_size: NA; cdr3_aa: CSAQLQGTYNSNQPQHF; cdr3_nt: TGCAGTGCCCAGCTCCAAGGGACATATAATAGCAATCAGCCCCAGCATTTT
d_call: NA; j_call: TRBJ2-2; v_call: TRBV11-2; clone_size: many; cdr3_aa: CASRGMRKKTTRNTGELFF; cdr3_nt: TGTGCCAGCAGGGGTATGAGGAAGAAAACAACGAGGAACACCGGGGAGCTGTTTTTT
d_call: NA; j_call: TRBJ1-6; v_call: TRBV12-3/TRBV12-4; clone_size: many; cdr3_aa: CASSLKGSNSPLHF; cdr3_nt: TGTGCCAGCAGTTTAAAAGGGTCTAATTCACCCCTCCACTTT
d_call: NA; j_call: TRBJ2-5; v_call: TRBV13; clone_size: NA; cdr3_aa: CASSLGRDAQETQYF; cdr3_nt: TGTGCCAGCAGCTTAGGCCGGGACGCCCAAGAGACCCAGTACTTC
d_call: NA; j_call: TRBJ2-6; v_call: TRBV7-9; clone_size: few; cdr3_aa: CASSFWAPGANVLTF; cdr3_nt: TGTGCCAGCAGCTTTTGGGCCCCTGGGGCCAACGTCCTGACTTTC
d_call: NA; j_call: TRBJ2-1; v_call: TRBV7-6; clone_size: many; cdr3_aa: CASSFINEQFF; cdr3_nt: TGTGCCAGCAGCTTTATTAATGAGCAGTTCTTC
d_call: NA; j_call: TRBJ2-1; v_call: TRBV20-1; clone_size: few; cdr3_aa: CSAYHVGTRSYNEQFF; cdr3_nt: TGCAGTGCCTATCACGTCGGGACTCGCTCCTACAATGAGCAGTTCTTC
d_call: TRBD1; j_call: TRBJ2-1; v_call: TRBV24-1; clone_size: NA; cdr3_aa: CATSENYRGLSSYNEQFF; cdr3_nt: TGTGCCACCAGTGAGAACTACAGGGGCCTAAGCTCCTACAATGAGCAGTTCTTC
d_call: NA; j_call: TRBJ2-7; v_call: TRBV5-1; clone_size: few; cdr3_aa: CASRVRTDLTEQYF; cdr3_nt: TGCGCCAGCAGGGTCCGGACGGACCTTACCGAGCAGTACTTC
d_call: NA; j_call: TRBJ1-1; v_call: TRBV5-1; clone_size: few; cdr3_aa: CASSLGDGVKAFF; cdr3_nt: TGCGCCAGCAGCTTGGGGGACGGGGTAAAAGCTTTCTTT
d_call: TRBD2; j_call: TRBJ2-6; v_call: TRBV7-6; clone_size: NA; cdr3_aa: CASSLQREVSGANVLTF; cdr3_nt: TGTGCCAGCAGCTTACAGCGGGAGGTCTCTGGGGCCAACGTCCTGACTTTC
d_call: TRBD2; j_call: TRBJ2-1; v_call: TRBV7-3; clone_size: few; cdr3_aa: CASSLMGTSANEQFF; cdr3_nt: TGTGCCAGCAGCTTAATGGGGACTAGTGCGAATGAGCAGTTCTTC
d_call: NA; j_call: TRBJ2-1; v_call: TRBV6-1; clone_size: few; cdr3_aa: CATTPLGSHNEQFF; cdr3_nt: TGTGCCACCACTCCTTTGGGTAGCCACAATGAGCAGTTCTTC
d_call: TRBD2; j_call: TRBJ2-7; v_call: TRBV27; clone_size: few; cdr3_aa: CASSPGLAGLPNYEQYF; cdr3_nt: TGTGCCAGCAGTCCCGGACTAGCGGGCCTCCCGAACTACGAGCAGTACTTC
d_call: NA; j_call: TRBJ2-7; v_call: TRBV10-3; clone_size: many; cdr3_aa: CAISESSNPSYEQYF; cdr3_nt: TGTGCCATCAGTGAGTCTTCTAACCCTTCCTACGAGCAGTACTTC
d_call: TRBD2; j_call: TRBJ2-7; v_call: TRBV20-1; clone_size: few; cdr3_aa: CSARTLTSGDPYEQYF; cdr3_nt: TGCAGTGCTAGAACGTTGACTAGCGGAGACCCCTACGAGCAGTACTTC
d_call: NA; j_call: TRBJ1-4; v_call: TRBV3-1; clone_size: once; cdr3_aa: CASSQNSPLVGGPIF; cdr3_nt: TGTGCCAGCAGCCAAAACTCCCCTTTAGTCGGGGGGCCGATTTTT
d_call: TRBD2; j_call: TRBJ2-5; v_call: TRBV4-3; clone_size: NA; cdr3_aa: CASSLSGASQETQYF; cdr3_nt: TGCGCCAGCAGCCTAAGCGGGGCGTCGCAAGAGACCCAGTACTTC